This T cell receptor (beta chain) is drawn from a study of cytomegalovirus exposure and HLA in healthy donors. Each of the donors was a healthy bone marrow donor. The CDR3 covers 13 residues. Trimming left V 4 bases short and J 7 bases short, with 13 bases between. Germline CDR1 reads MRHNA; CDR2 reads SNTAGT. Researchers ran the PCR with 60 Vbeta and 13 Jbeta primers. TCRdb's table, derived via immunoSEQ multiplex PCR, lists solely in-frame clones and lacks some. In the table there are more than 130,000 clones, around three quarters of which are singletons. The sequenced sample was PBMCs. The V call is TRBV6-4, the J call TRBJ1-2, with a tentative D call TRBD1 (6 bases). The origin of this receptor is a man aged 35 to 55 in good health and CMV-seropositive. CDR3 amino acids: CASSANREGGYTF. The CDR3 bases are TGTGCCAGCAGTGCCAACAGGGAGGGTGGCTACACCTTC.